This T cell receptor (beta chain) comes out of a study of blood T cell repertoires in COVID-19. The V gene's germline CDR1 is KGHSH and CDR2 LQKENI. The junction had 3 bases not matched to a gene; V was cut back by 3 bases and J by 7 bases. The CDR3 spans 13 residues. The method was immunoSEQ multiplex PCR; TCRdb's version includes in-frame clones alone and lacks a portion of them. The sample lists under 150,000 clones; roughly 84% were seen once. As to this clone: Different DNA sequences within this sample yield the same CDR3.

V is TRBV18 and J is TRBJ1-1, with TRBD1 identical over 9 bases. This receptor was identified in a man aged 40-49 years with acute COVID-19. Sequencing was carried out using PBMCs or T cells enriched from blood (not recorded which). CDR3 protein: CASSPRTGDEAFF. DNA of the CDR3: TGTGCCAGCTCACCTAGGACAGGGGATGAAGCTTTCTTT. Combining the CDR3 with reference TRBV18 and TRBJ1-1 gives the whole variable domain NAGVMQNPRHLVRRRGQEARLRCSPMKGHSHVYWYRQLPEEGLKFMVYLQKENIIDESGMPKERFSAEFPKEGPSILRIQQVVRGDSAAYFCASSPRTGDEAFFGQGTRLTVV.